This is a list of T cell receptor beta chains from one sample in a study of blood T cell repertoires in COVID-19. This table comes from immunoSEQ multiplex PCR, and its TCRdb copy is limited to in-frame clones, with some not included. The data contain 200,000 to 300,000 clones, 84% of them singletons. The sequenced sample consisted of peripheral blood. The receptors come from a man aged 45-60 years with acute or convalescent COVID-19. CDR3s include the opening cysteine and the closing phenylalanine or tryptophan. Fields, in order: clone size, D gene, J gene, V gene, CDR3 protein, CDR3 DNA. A D gene is named only where the DNA matches it firmly. Only some rows state a clone size, as once, few, many or a class for expanded clones.

abundance: -
d_gene: TRBD1
j_gene: TRBJ2-7
v_gene: TRBV28
CDR3aa: CASTKPGQGTYEQYF
CDR3nt: TGTGCCAGCACCAAACCGGGACAGGGAACCTACGAGCAGTACTTC

abundance: once
d_gene: -
j_gene: TRBJ2-1
v_gene: TRBV19
CDR3aa: CASSIWGGRHEQFF
CDR3nt: TGTGCCAGTAGTATTTGGGGCGGCCGACATGAGCAGTTCTTC

abundance: -
d_gene: TRBD2
j_gene: TRBJ2-7
v_gene: TRBV29-1
CDR3aa: CSVDGSGGSYEQYF
CDR3nt: TGCAGCGTTGACGGTAGCGGGGGGTCCTACGAGCAGTACTTC

abundance: once
d_gene: -
j_gene: TRBJ1-6
v_gene: TRBV6-5
CDR3aa: CASTVNGGGGSPLHF
CDR3nt: TGTGCCAGCACGGTAAACGGGGGTGGCGGGTCACCCCTCCACTTT

abundance: few
d_gene: -
j_gene: TRBJ1-2
v_gene: TRBV27
CDR3aa: CASSLYRDNYGYTF
CDR3nt: TGTGCCAGCAGTTTGTACAGGGATAACTATGGCTACACCTTC

abundance: -
d_gene: -
j_gene: TRBJ2-7
v_gene: TRBV29-1
CDR3aa: CSALTAYSYEQYF
CDR3nt: TGCAGCGCCCTGACAGCATACTCCTACGAGCAGTACTTC

abundance: -
d_gene: -
j_gene: TRBJ1-1
v_gene: TRBV28
CDR3aa: CASSPGQRNTEAFF
CDR3nt: TGTGCCAGCAGTCCGGGACAAAGGAACACTGAAGCTTTCTTT

abundance: once
d_gene: -
j_gene: TRBJ2-6
v_gene: TRBV7-9
CDR3aa: CASSLGTGAGANVLTF
CDR3nt: TGTGCCAGCAGCTTAGGCACCGGGGCTGGGGCCAACGTCCTGACTTTC

abundance: -
d_gene: TRBD2
j_gene: TRBJ2-5
v_gene: TRBV9
CDR3aa: CASSVESGLAGTGLETQYF
CDR3nt: TGTGCCAGCAGCGTAGAGTCCGGGCTAGCGGGGACCGGGTTGGAGACCCAGTACTTC

abundance: few
d_gene: TRBD1
j_gene: TRBJ2-2
v_gene: TRBV28
CDR3aa: CASKKLTGGYGELFF
CDR3nt: TGTGCCAGCAAGAAATTGACAGGGGGTTACGGGGAGCTGTTTTTT

abundance: -
d_gene: TRBD2
j_gene: TRBJ2-1
v_gene: TRBV27
CDR3aa: CASSAVTSGTNEQFF
CDR3nt: TGTGCCAGCAGTGCCGTGACTAGCGGGACAAATGAGCAGTTCTTC

abundance: -
d_gene: -
j_gene: TRBJ2-1
v_gene: TRBV7-3
CDR3aa: CASSLQTGDNEQFF
CDR3nt: TGTGCCAGCAGCCTCCAGACGGGAGACAATGAGCAGTTCTTC

abundance: -
d_gene: -
j_gene: TRBJ2-7
v_gene: TRBV4-1
CDR3aa: CASSQRQDLYEQYF
CDR3nt: TGCGCCAGCAGCCAGCGACAGGATCTCTACGAGCAGTACTTC

abundance: -
d_gene: -
j_gene: TRBJ2-1
v_gene: TRBV3-1/TRBV3-2
CDR3aa: CASSQYFSYNEQFF
CDR3nt: TGTGCCAGCAGCCAATATTTCTCCTACAATGAGCAGTTCTTC

abundance: -
d_gene: TRBD1
j_gene: TRBJ2-7
v_gene: TRBV11-2
CDR3aa: CASSLGTGGYEQYF
CDR3nt: TGTGCCAGCAGCTTAGGGACAGGGGGCTACGAGCAGTACTTC

abundance: -
d_gene: TRBD1
j_gene: TRBJ1-2
v_gene: TRBV25-1
CDR3aa: CASSGWDRGYGYTF
CDR3nt: TGTGCCAGCAGTGGGTGGGACAGGGGCTATGGCTACACCTTC

abundance: -
d_gene: -
j_gene: TRBJ1-1
v_gene: TRBV3-1/TRBV3-2
CDR3aa: CASSQAGVSSGAFF
CDR3nt: TGTGCCAGCAGCCAAGCCGGGGTCTCGTCGGGAGCTTTCTTT

abundance: few
d_gene: TRBD2
j_gene: TRBJ2-3
v_gene: TRBV6-4
CDR3aa: CASSATSGVATDTQYF
CDR3nt: TGTGCCAGCAGTGCTACTAGCGGGGTAGCCACAGATACGCAGTATTTT

abundance: few
d_gene: TRBD1
j_gene: TRBJ2-7
v_gene: TRBV6-5
CDR3aa: CASNRDRGYEQYF
CDR3nt: TGTGCCAGCAACCGGGACAGGGGTTACGAGCAGTACTTC

abundance: -
d_gene: TRBD2
j_gene: TRBJ2-1
v_gene: TRBV18
CDR3aa: CASSGASSGRTLENNEQFF
CDR3nt: TGTGCCAGCTCAGGGGCTTCTAGCGGGAGAACCCTAGAGAACAATGAGCAGTTCTTC

abundance: -
d_gene: -
j_gene: TRBJ2-7
v_gene: TRBV3-1/TRBV3-2
CDR3aa: CASRLADGEQYF
CDR3nt: TGTGCCAGCAGGCTAGCTGATGGCGAGCAGTACTTC

abundance: -
d_gene: -
j_gene: TRBJ1-5
v_gene: TRBV28
CDR3aa: CASSLNSHSTQHF
CDR3nt: TGTGCCAGCAGTTTAAACAGCCACTCAACCCAGCATTTT

abundance: -
d_gene: TRBD2
j_gene: TRBJ2-3
v_gene: TRBV10-3
CDR3aa: CATFGGVGDTQYF
CDR3nt: TGTGCCACCTTTGGGGGGGTGGGAGATACGCAGTATTTT

abundance: -
d_gene: TRBD2
j_gene: TRBJ2-1
v_gene: TRBV5-4
CDR3aa: CASKQAGADYNEQFF
CDR3nt: TGTGCCAGCAAACAAGCGGGAGCTGACTACAATGAGCAGTTCTTC

abundance: -
d_gene: TRBD1
j_gene: TRBJ1-1
v_gene: TRBV5-6
CDR3aa: CASSLERQGRTEAFF
CDR3nt: TGTGCCAGCAGCTTGGAAAGACAGGGACGAACTGAAGCTTTCTTT

abundance: -
d_gene: -
j_gene: TRBJ2-1
v_gene: TRBV27
CDR3aa: CASSPRPNNEQFF
CDR3nt: TGTGCCAGCAGTCCCCGTCCTAACAATGAGCAGTTCTTC

abundance: few
d_gene: -
j_gene: TRBJ1-2
v_gene: TRBV4-1
CDR3aa: CASSQDPRSRGYTF
CDR3nt: TGCGCCAGCAGCCAAGATCCCCGGTCTAGGGGCTACACCTTC